The 19 T cell receptor beta chains in this list originate from one sample, sequenced in a study of tumor-infiltrating T cells and Merkel cell polyomavirus. Study overall: The T cells studied were KLL-specific CD8+ cells against Merkel polyomavirus.

Libraries were prepared by immunoSEQ multiplex PCR; TCRdb keeps only in-frame clonotypes and omits some of them. The sample includes approximately 2,000 clones, approximately 98% seen only once; the top ten take about 2.5%. Every patient's tumor was robustly positive for Merkel cell polyomavirus Large T antigen on immunohistochemistry. The specimen sequenced was lymph node tissue. The source of these receptors is a man in his 70s with Merkel cell carcinoma.

The chain couples TRBV4-1 to TRBJ2-1; 14 nucleotides agree with TRBD2. This CDR3 comprises 19 residues. The V gene's germline CDR1 is MGHRA and CDR2 YSYEKL. V gave up 3 bases and J gave up 8 bases; unmatched junction bases: 15. The CDR3 region is CASSQDKSGTSGSIYEQFF. The CDR3 bases are TGCGCCAGCAGCCAGGATAAATCCGGGACTAGCGGGAGTATCTATGAGCAGTTCTTC.

This clone was observed a single time. This rearrangement joins TRBV9 to TRBJ2-3, with TRBD2 matching over 7 bases. The junction had 4 bases not matched to a gene; V was cut back by 2 bases and J by 4 bases. From germline, CDR1 is SGDLS and CDR2 YYNGEE. The CDR3 sequence is 14 residues long. Here the CDR3 reads CASSVEGGPDTQYF. Written as DNA, the CDR3 is TGTGCCAGCAGCGTGGAGGGAGGGCCAGATACGCAGTATTTT.

This chain uses TRBV5-6 with TRBJ2-2, with 10 bases aligning to TRBD2. J lost 3 bases, V lost 4 bases, and 6 bases had no gene match. This CDR3 spans 16 amino acids. Germline CDR1 is SGHDT and CDR2 is YYEEEE. CDR3 amino acids: CASSASGRGDTGELFF. The CDR3 DNA is TGTGCCAGCAGCGCAAGCGGGAGGGGAGACACCGGGGAGCTGTTTTTT.

This chain uses TRBV2 with TRBJ2-1, with TRBD2 matching 8 bases. This CDR3 comprises 16 residues. The trim removed 6 bases at V and 0 bases at J, leaving 7 bases unmatched. The germline V gene has CDR1 SNHLY and CDR2 FYNNEI. The CDR3 DNA reads TGTGCCAGCAGGAGAGTTAGCGGGGCCTCCTACAATGAGCAGTTCTTC. Its protein product is CASRRVSGASYNEQFF.

CDR3 coding DNA: TGTGCCAGCACCTCCCTTGGACAGGGGGAACAGTTCTTC. Protein sequence: CASTSLGQGEQFF. The rearrangement joins TRBV25-1 to TRBJ2-1, with TRBD1 matching over 10 bases. The CDR3 consists of 13 residues. V lost 7 bases, J lost 13 bases, and 10 bases stayed unmatched. The germline V gene encodes CDR1 MGHDK and CDR2 SYGVNS.

The chain uses TRBV18 and TRBJ2-5; 11 bases fit TRBD2. The length of the CDR3 is 18 residues. With 0 bases clipped from V and 9 bases from J, the junction kept 15 bases outside the gene matches. The germline gives CDR1 KGHSH, CDR2 LQKENI. CDR3 DNA: TGTGCCAGCTCACCACCGGTGTCAATAGCGGGAGGGCCAGGGGCCCAGTACTTC. Translated, it gives CASSPPVSIAGGPGAQYF.

The chain links TRBV5-4 to TRBJ1-5; possible D gene TRBD1, 5 bases. This CDR3 contains 12 residues. Germline CDR1 reads SGHNT; CDR2 reads YYREEE (reference sequence). The V and J ends lost 0 bases and 7 bases respectively, with 5 bases between them. This CDR3 reads CASSLEGQPQHF. DNA for the CDR3: TGTGCCAGCAGCTTGGAGGGGCAGCCCCAGCATTTT.

This clone is a singleton in its sample. The chain joins TRBV4-1 to TRBJ1-1; D perhaps matches TRBD1 (6 bases). This CDR3 comprises 15 residues. Between the trimmed V and J ends, which lost 4 bases and 1 base, there was a span of 13 bases. The germline V gene has CDR1 MGHRA and CDR2 YSYEKL. CDR3 nucleotides: TGCGCCAGCAGCCTACGGACAGCCCCGAACACTGAAGCTTTCTTT. It encodes CASSLRTAPNTEAFF.

The genes are TRBV29-1 and TRBJ2-1, with D possibly TRBD2 on 7 matching bases. Germline V lookup: CDR1 SQVTM, CDR2 ANQGSEA. CDR3 size: 16 residues. V was cut by 0 bases and J by 12 bases, with 24 bases left in between. The CDR3 loop reads CSVEDLYLRGGTGQFF. CDR3 DNA sequence: TGCAGCGTTGAAGACCTATATTTGAGGGGGGGAACTGGGCAGTTCTTC.

The chain employs TRBV4-1 and TRBJ2-1, with D tentatively TRBD2 (5 bases). The V end lost 0 bases, the J end lost 5 bases, and 14 bases lay between the germline ends. The CDR3 totals 16 residues. Germline lookup yields CDR1 MGHRA and CDR2 YSYEKL. CDR3 nucleotide sequence: TGCGCCAGCAGCCAAGAAGGACTTCGCCAGGACAATGAGCAGTTCTTC. Residues: CASSQEGLRQDNEQFF.

This chain links TRBV6-5 with TRBJ2-1; 7 nucleotides align to TRBD2. The CDR3 loop spans 13 amino acids. Germline V gene sequence: CDR1 MNHEY, CDR2 SVGAGI. The V segment lost 8 bases and the J segment 5 bases; nucleotides outside the gene matches: 6. The CDR3 loop reads CASGRLADNEQFF. In nucleotides, the CDR3 is TGTGCCAGCGGCAGACTAGCAGACAATGAGCAGTTCTTC.

J is TRBJ1-1 and V is TRBV28; possible D gene TRBD1, 6 bases. This CDR3 is 13 amino acids long. Germline V gives CDR1 MDHEN, CDR2 SYDVKM. The V end lost 11 bases, the J end lost 1 base, and 14 bases lay between the germline ends. The chain's CDR3 is CAVQGMGNTEAFF. As DNA, the CDR3 is TGTGCCGTCCAGGGGATGGGGAACACTGAAGCTTTCTTT. Based on the CDR3 plus reference TRBV28 and TRBJ1-1, the full variable domain is DVKVTQSSRYLVKRTGEKVFLECVQDMDHENMFWYRQDPGLGLRLIYFSYDVKMKEKGDIPEGYSVSREKKERFSLILESASTNQTSMYLCAVQGMGNTEAFFGQGTRLTVV.

The rearrangement links TRBV5-5 to TRBJ1-2, with 7 positions matching TRBD1. This CDR3 region has 14 residues. CDR1 and CDR2 from the germline V gene are SGHKS and YYEKEE (reference sequence). V shed 4 bases and J 4 bases; nucleotides not matched to a gene: 7. CDR3 sequence (DNA): TGTGCCAGCAGCCCAGACTCAGGGGGCTATGGCTACACCTTC. It encodes CASSPDSGGYGYTF.

V is TRBV30 and J is TRBJ1-1, with 7 bases fitting TRBD1. Germline values: CDR1 GTSNPN, CDR2 SVGIG (reference sequence). There are 14 residues in the CDR3. The ends lost 4 bases at V and 2 bases at J; junction bases unmatched: 7. CDR3 DNA: TGTGCCTGGATCCCCAGGGGGGTCAACACTGAAGCTTTCTTT. Its translation is CAWIPRGVNTEAFF.

The chain couples TRBV6-1 to TRBJ2-2; 13 nucleotides align to TRBD2. The CDR3 is made up of 19 amino acids. In germline, CDR1 is MNHNS, CDR2 SASEGT. V was clipped by 1 base and J by 7 bases; unmatched bases: 12. The CDR3 nucleotides are TGTGCCAGCAGTGAAGGCTTATCCACTAGCGGGAGGGGAGTCGGGGAGCTGTTTTTT. Protein: CASSEGLSTSGRGVGELFF.

The chain uses TRBV7-2 and TRBJ2-6; no firm D call. CDR3 size: 16 residues. Looked up from germline, CDR1 is SGHTA and CDR2 is FQGNSA. V lost 5 bases to trimming and J lost 0 bases, with 11 bases between them. This CDR3 reads CASSPRFHSGANVLTF. The CDR3 nucleotides are TGTGCCAGCAGCCCCCGGTTCCACTCTGGGGCCAACGTCCTGACTTTC.

The genes are TRBV21-1 and TRBJ1-6. TRBV21-1 is a known pseudogene. The CDR3 is made up of 15 amino acids. In DNA, the CDR3 is TGTGCCAGCAGTGCGGCCATACATCATAATTCACCCCTCCACTTT. It codes for CASSAAIHHNSPLHF.

The count of this clone is one. V usage is TRBV5-6 and J usage is TRBJ1-1; 7 nucleotides align to TRBD1. The CDR3 covers 14 residues. CDR1 and CDR2 (germline): SGHDT, YYEEEE. V lost 6 bases, J lost 1 base, and 6 bases stayed unmatched. The CDR3 DNA follows: TGTGCCAGCATCATTACAGGGGCGAACACTGAAGCTTTCTTT. Translation gives CASIITGANTEAFF.

This clone was detected once. The rearrangement uses TRBV5-1 and TRBJ2-2; perhaps TRBD2 as D (5 bases). Germline-derived CDR1 and CDR2 are SGHRS and YFSETQ. The CDR3 is made up of 13 amino acids. The V and J ends lost 6 bases and 5 bases respectively, with 11 bases between them. CDR3 residues: CASTHSGTGELFF. As DNA, the CDR3 is TGCGCCAGCACCCACTCGGGGACCGGGGAGCTGTTTTTT. The full variable domain, rest sourced from reference TRBV5-1 and TRBJ2-2, is KAGVTQTPRYLIKTRGQQVTLSCSPISGHRSVSWYQQTPGQGLQFLFEYFSETQRNKGNFPGRFSGRQFSNSRSEMNVSTLELGDSALYLCASTHSGTGELFFGEGSRLTVL.